The 5 T cell receptor beta chains given below trace back to one sample, sequenced in a study of blood T cell repertoires in COVID-19. Clones were read by immunoSEQ multiplex PCR, and TCRdb kept only the in-frame ones, dropping some. The repertoire holds over 120,000 clones, 84% seen once, with around 5% in the top ten. Sequencing was performed on peripheral blood. These receptors were obtained from a human donor in a cohort sampled during active COVID-19.

This chain links TRBV30 with TRBJ1-6; weak D call: TRBD1 (5 bases). Germline assignment: CDR1 GTSNPN and CDR2 SVGIG (reference sequence). V lost 0 bases and J lost 7, with 10 bases in between. The CDR3 is 14 residues long. Written as DNA, the CDR3 is TGTGCCTGGAGTGTACTTCGGGGGAATTCACCCCTCCACTTT. Encoded protein: CAWSVLRGNSPLHF.

The rearrangement uses TRBV7-9 and TRBJ2-5, with 16 bases that match TRBD2. The germline CDR1 and CDR2 sequences are SEHNR and FQNEAQ (reference sequence). This CDR3 is built from 17 residues. With 5 bases clipped from V and 5 bases from J, the junction kept 8 bases outside the gene matches. This CDR3 is CASSIGTSGRAVETQYF. The CDR3 nucleotides read TGTGCCAGCAGCATCGGGACTAGCGGGAGGGCCGTTGAGACCCAGTACTTC.

The rearrangement uses TRBV28 and TRBJ1-3; D gene ambiguous. This CDR3 region has 17 residues. Germline assignment: CDR1 MDHEN and CDR2 SYDVKM. Trimming removed 5 bases from V and 0 bases from J, with 17 bases in between. The CDR3 sequence is CASSPPGDLSSGNTIYF. The CDR3 DNA follows: TGTGCCAGCAGTCCCCCCGGAGACCTTTCCTCTGGAAACACCATATATTTT. The entire variable domain, with the rest obtained from reference TRBV28 and TRBJ1-3, is as follows: DVKVTQSSRYLVKRTGEKVFLECVQDMDHENMFWYRQDPGLGLRLIYFSYDVKMKEKGDIPEGYSVSREKKERFSLILESASTNQTSMYLCASSPPGDLSSGNTIYFGEGSWLTVV.

The chain links TRBV6-4 to TRBJ1-5; weak D call: TRBD1 (6 bases). Germline-derived CDR1 and CDR2 are MRHNA and SNTAGT. CDR3 size: 13 residues. Trimming pared 4 bases from V and 3 bases from J, leaving 7 bases between. CDR3 sequence (DNA): TGTGCCAGCAGTGCAGGGGACAATCAGCCCCAGCATTTT. It encodes CASSAGDNQPQHF.

The J gene is TRBJ1-2, the V gene TRBV7-9; D is possibly TRBD1 (6 bases). From germline, CDR1 is SEHNR and CDR2 FQNEAQ (reference sequence). This CDR3 is 14 amino acids long. Trimming cost V 5 bases and J 5 bases, with 15 bases left between them. CDR3 nucleotides: TGTGCCAGCAGCCAGGGGAGGGGGGCGTATGGCTACACCTTC. Translating gives CASSQGRGAYGYTF.